The T cell receptor beta chain described here comes from a study of CD8+ T cells in alopecia areata. Study-level findings and limits: Lesional scalp, notably in alopecia totalis/universalis, had clonality above that of normal scalp.

Investigators isolated RNA and reverse transcribed it into cDNA to act as the sequencing template. Only in-frame clones appear in the TCRdb table, and some are missing; sequencing was by immunoSEQ multiplex PCR. This sample has 180,000 or so clones, with approximately 50% found just once. The sample's treatment: oral pan-JAK inhibitor, 5-10 mg twice daily. Cell sorting was applied to PBMCs, and CD4+ and CD8+ T cells were collected. Regarding this clone: What it recognizes is unknown.

Sequencing used CD8+ T cells sorted from blood, obtained around week 54, from a patient treated with tofacitinib. This TCR came from a human donor with alopecia areata.

The CDR3 region is CASRLTNYGYTF. The CDR3 bases are TGTGCCAGTAGGCTGACTAACTATGGCTACACCTTC. The chain joins TRBV19 to TRBJ1-2; no clear D gene. Germline loops: CDR1 LNHDA, CDR2 SQIVND (reference sequence). The CDR3 spans 12 residues. V lost 6 bases and J lost 0, with 5 bases in between.